This T cell receptor beta chain was sequenced in a study of regulatory T cells in long-lasting Graves disease. Noted time point: newly diagnosed GD, antithyroid drugs for less than 3 months. The TCR library used RNA extracted from PBMCs. The germline V gene encodes CDR1 KGHSH and CDR2 LQKENI. Trimming shortened V by 3 bases and J by 8 bases, and 14 bases separated the two germline ends. The CDR3 length is 14 residues. Libraries of TCR beta came from iRepertoire HTBI primers plus Arm-PCR of CDR3 regions. TCRdb processed the multiplex PCR reads anew with MiXCR; each CDR3 protein has one entry. The sample has some 560,000 distinct CDR3 sequences, around 16% seen once. The study, taken as a whole, reports: Persistent Graves' patients showed less TCR diversity than newly diagnosed patients showed. Peripheral blood was the sole material, not thyroid tissue.

Remarks on this clonotype: Its matching antigen is unknown.

These records were also assigned to another study, of T cells in Graves' hyperthyroidism and ophthalmopathy. As that report states: TCR CDR3 underwent first-round RT-PCR with the HTBI primer set.

This rearrangement joins TRBV18 to TRBJ2-1; maybe TRBD2 (5 bases). Material: peripheral blood mononuclear cells (PBMCs), obtained at new diagnosis, from a patient treated with antithyroid drugs. The receptor was derived from a woman aged 35-65 years with Graves disease. The CDR3 DNA sequence: TGTGCCAGCTCACCGCGATTAAAGGAGGATGAGCAGTTCTTC. Protein product: CASSPRLKEDEQFF.